A selection of T cell receptor beta chains follows, all from one sample in a study of beta chain features in type 1 diabetes. Method: immunoSEQ multiplex PCR; TCRdb's copy keeps in-frame clones and lacks some. The table includes 350,000 to 450,000 clones, over 11% detected once. Sequenced input: naive CD4+ T cells from blood. The origin of the receptors is a man aged 25-45 years in good health. Each CDR3 is given with its conserved first and last residue. The D gene is left open where the match is weak. Size is omitted from some rows. Given values are once, few, many or a class for expanded clones.

CDR3 DNA	CDR3 protein	D gene	J gene	V gene	CDR3 length	clone size
TGTGCCAGCAGCTGGACAGGGCCCAGGGGCTACACCTTC	CASSWTGPRGYTF	TRBD1	TRBJ1-2	TRBV7-2	13	few
TGTGCCAGCAGTCCGGGCCGGGGCTACACCTTC	CASSPGRGYTF	-	TRBJ1-2	TRBV27	11	few
TGTGCCAGCAGCCTACAACAGGGGTACGAGCAGTACTTC	CASSLQQGYEQYF	TRBD1	TRBJ2-7	TRBV6-5	13	few
TGTGCCAGCAGTGAGGAGGACTACGAGCAGTACTTC	CASSEEDYEQYF	-	TRBJ2-7	TRBV2	12	few
TGCGCCAGCAGCCAAGTTGGCCGACAGGGCTCAGATACGCAGTATTTT	CASSQVGRQGSDTQYF	TRBD1	TRBJ2-3	TRBV4-3	16	-
TGTGCCAGCAGTAAGACGGGACAGGGTAATTCACCCCTCCACTTT	CASSKTGQGNSPLHF	TRBD1	TRBJ1-6	TRBV5-4	15	-
TGCGCCAGCAGCCAAGGGAGGGGGTTCACTGAAGCTTTCTTT	CASSQGRGFTEAFF	-	TRBJ1-1	TRBV4-3	14	few
TGTGCCAGCAGCCCCCCGGGGAGAAGAGGGCAGTTCTTC	CASSPPGRRGQFF	-	TRBJ2-1	TRBV4-2	13	once
TGTGCCAGCAGCGAGATCGGATCCGGGGAGCTGTTTTTT	CASSEIGSGELFF	-	TRBJ2-2	TRBV9	13	few
TGTGCCACCAGCAGAGATCCATTTAGCACAGATACGCAGTATTTT	CATSRDPFSTDTQYF	-	TRBJ2-3	TRBV15	15	-
TGTGCCAGCAGCTCCGTTCCGGGCAAGCTAGCCAAAAACATTCAGTACTTC	CASSSVPGKLAKNIQYF	-	TRBJ2-4	TRBV7-8	17	few
TGTGCCAGCAGCTCCTGGCGGGACGGAACCTACGAGCAGTACTTC	CASSSWRDGTYEQYF	-	TRBJ2-7	TRBV7-6	15	-
TGTGCCAGCAGCATAGACGGCGGGGAGCTGTTTTTT	CASSIDGGELFF	-	TRBJ2-2	TRBV7-9	12	few
TGTGCCAGCGTCCGGGACAGGGATTGGGAGACCCAGTACTTC	CASVRDRDWETQYF	TRBD1	TRBJ2-5	TRBV25-1	14	-
TGTGCCAGCAGGAGAGGGGATACGCAGTATTTT	CASRRGDTQYF	-	TRBJ2-3	TRBV6-5	11	-
TGTGCCAGCAGCCCCTGGGACAGGAAGACTACTGCTTTCTTT	CASSPWDRKTTAFF	TRBD1	TRBJ1-1	TRBV7-2	14	-
TGTGCCAGCAGCCCGGGACAGGCGAATATTCAGTACTTC	CASSPGQANIQYF	TRBD1	TRBJ2-4	TRBV7-9	13	many
TGTGCCAGCAGCTTAGGAATTACAGGGGGAACTGAAGCTTTCTTT	CASSLGITGGTEAFF	TRBD1	TRBJ1-1	TRBV7-9	15	few
TGCGCCAGCAGCCTGGGGGGTTTTAGCAATCAGCCCCAGCATTTT	CASSLGGFSNQPQHF	-	TRBJ1-5	TRBV5-1	15	few
TGTGCCAGCTCACCACAGTCGAACACCGGGGAGCTGTTTTTT	CASSPQSNTGELFF	-	TRBJ2-2	TRBV18	14	few
TGTGCCAGCAGCTCCCGGGACAGGGTACTGTACGAGCAGTACTTC	CASSSRDRVLYEQYF	TRBD1	TRBJ2-7	TRBV11-2	15	-
TGCAGCGTTGTGTCAGGGGGACACACTGAAGCTTTCTTT	CSVVSGGHTEAFF	TRBD1	TRBJ1-1	TRBV29-1	13	-
TGTGCCAGCTCGCCAGCGGGGGGATCGGATACGCAGTATTTT	CASSPAGGSDTQYF	TRBD2	TRBJ2-3	TRBV7-9	14	-
TGTGCCAGCAGCAACAGGGCTAGTACAGATACGCAGTATTTT	CASSNRASTDTQYF	-	TRBJ2-3	TRBV7-8	14	-
TGTGCCAGCAGCCCGGACAGGGCCCGGAATACGCAGTATTTT	CASSPDRARNTQYF	TRBD1	TRBJ2-3	TRBV2	14	few
TGTGCCAGCAGAGTTGGGACAGATACGCAGTATTTT	CASRVGTDTQYF	-	TRBJ2-3	TRBV6-6	12	few
TGTGCCAGCAGCAGAATACCTTCCGGCGGGCAGTACAATGAGCAGTTCTTC	CASSRIPSGGQYNEQFF	-	TRBJ2-1	TRBV7-9	17	few
TGTGCCTGCTCCCCAAGGGGACTAGCGTCCTACAATGAGCAGTTCTTC	CACSPRGLASYNEQFF	TRBD2	TRBJ2-1	TRBV30	16	few
TGCAGTGCTAGAGTCATCAATGAGCAGTTCTTC	CSARVINEQFF	-	TRBJ2-1	TRBV20-1	11	-
TGTGCCATAAGAGTGACTGGAACCGGGGAGCTGTTTTTT	CAIRVTGTGELFF	-	TRBJ2-2	TRBV15	13	few
TGTGCCACCAGGGACAGGGGATCAACTAATGAAAAACTGTTTTTT	CATRDRGSTNEKLFF	TRBD1	TRBJ1-4	TRBV5-4	15	few
TGTGCCTGGATTCTTCGGTGGCAAACTGAAGCTTTCTTT	CAWILRWQTEAFF	-	TRBJ1-1	TRBV30	13	few
TGCGCCAGCAGCCAAGATAGTGGGTTCTGGAATGGCTACACCTTC	CASSQDSGFWNGYTF	-	TRBJ1-2	TRBV4-3	15	-
TGTGCCAGCTCACCCGGACTAGCGGGAGGCAATGAGCAGTTCTTC	CASSPGLAGGNEQFF	TRBD2	TRBJ2-1	TRBV18	15	-
TGTGCCAGCAGCGTAGGTCTGGACAGTGAAGCTTTCTTT	CASSVGLDSEAFF	-	TRBJ1-1	TRBV9	13	few
TGTGCCAGCTCACCGAACTTGTTGGGAGATACGCAGTATTTT	CASSPNLLGDTQYF	-	TRBJ2-3	TRBV18	14	-
TGCGCCAGCAGCCAAGTAGGGGAGGGCGCATCCTCAGAGACCCAGTACTTC	CASSQVGEGASSETQYF	TRBD2	TRBJ2-5	TRBV4-3	17	few
TGTGCCAGCAGCTTAGATGGGACAGGGGCCTACGAGCAGTACTTC	CASSLDGTGAYEQYF	TRBD1	TRBJ2-7	TRBV7-8	15	-
TGTGCCAGCAGTTTGTTCGACAGGGAAGGTCACGAGCAGTACTTC	CASSLFDREGHEQYF	TRBD1	TRBJ2-7	TRBV5-6	15	-
TGTGCCAGCAGGAGGGGGGAGGAGACCCAGTACTTC	CASRRGEETQYF	-	TRBJ2-5	TRBV6-6	12	few
TGTGCCAGCAGCCTTATCGGGACACCGAACACCGGGGAGCTGTTTTTT	CASSLIGTPNTGELFF	-	TRBJ2-2	TRBV7-6	16	-
TGTGCCTGGAGTGTACGCCCCGGGACTAGCGGCACCGGGGAGCTGTTTTTT	CAWSVRPGTSGTGELFF	TRBD2	TRBJ2-2	TRBV30	17	-
TGCAGCGTCCTCAAGGGGGGGACCGGGGAGCTGTTTTTT	CSVLKGGTGELFF	-	TRBJ2-2	TRBV29-1	13	few
TGTGCCAGTAGTGGATCCAAGGAGGGCTACACCTTC	CASSGSKEGYTF	-	TRBJ1-2	TRBV19	12	-
TGTGCCAGCTCAGCGGGGGCCTTAGGGACGCACACTGAAGCTTTCTTT	CASSAGALGTHTEAFF	-	TRBJ1-1	TRBV18	16	few
TGTGCCAGCACTCCTCTAGCCAAAAACATTCAGTACTTC	CASTPLAKNIQYF	-	TRBJ2-4	TRBV7-9	13	-
TGTGCCAGCAGCCTGGACAGGGCCAATGAGCAGTTCTTC	CASSLDRANEQFF	TRBD1	TRBJ2-1	TRBV7-8	13	-
TGTGCCAGCAGTGCGGTAGGGGCGAGCACAGATACGCAGTATTTT	CASSAVGASTDTQYF	-	TRBJ2-3	TRBV9	15	-
TGCGCCAGCAGCGCGGACACGACCAGCACAGATACGCAGTATTTT	CASSADTTSTDTQYF	-	TRBJ2-3	TRBV5-1	15	-
TGCGCCAGCAGCTTGGGGACCGGACAGGGCAACACTGAAGCTTTCTTT	CASSLGTGQGNTEAFF	TRBD1	TRBJ1-1	TRBV5-1	16	-
TGTGCCTGGAGTGGGGTAGGCACAGATACGCAGTATTTT	CAWSGVGTDTQYF	-	TRBJ2-3	TRBV30	13	few
TGCGCCAGCAGCCGGTGGGCTTTGGGGGCCAACGTCCTGACTTTC	CASSRWALGANVLTF	-	TRBJ2-6	TRBV5-1	15	few